Presented here are 26 T cell receptor beta chains from one specimen sequenced in a study of immune characteristics of hereditary and idiopathic chronic pancreatitis. Chronic pancreatitis tissue was collected during total pancreatectomy with islet autotransplantation. Libraries were prepared by immunoSEQ multiplex PCR; TCRdb keeps only in-frame clonotypes and omits some of them. The sample lists 11,000 to 15,000 clones; 73% were seen once. The material sequenced was pancreas tissue with hereditary chronic pancreatitis. The receptors shown here come from a human donor with chronic pancreatitis.

The genes are TRBV5-1 and TRBJ2-3, with D uncertain. This CDR3 has 14 amino acids. CDR1 is SGHRS, CDR2 YFSETQ, per germline. Trimming cost V 5 bases and J 1 base, with 11 bases left between them. The chain's CDR3 is CASRGAARTDTQYF. The CDR3 region has the DNA TGCGCCAGCAGGGGCGCAGCCCGCACAGATACGCAGTATTTT.

This clone has just a few counts. The chain carries TRBV7-8 and TRBJ2-7; D is undetermined. Germline assignment: CDR1 SGHVS and CDR2 FQNEAQ. Trimming pared 2 bases from V and 5 bases from J, leaving 10 bases between. This CDR3 contains 13 residues. The CDR3 sequence: CASSLSFRNEQYF. In nucleotides, the CDR3 is TGTGCCAGCAGCTTATCGTTCAGGAACGAGCAGTACTTC.

The chain joins TRBV30 to TRBJ2-3; 7 nucleotides line up with TRBD2. This CDR3 spans 14 amino acids. Per the germline V gene, CDR1 is GTSNPN and CDR2 is SVGIG (reference sequence). Trimming took 7 bases from V and 1 from J; bases not matched to a gene: 8. CDR3 residues: CAYREAGGTDTQYF. The DNA for the CDR3 is TGTGCCTACCGGGAGGCGGGGGGCACAGATACGCAGTATTTT.

The chain couples TRBV5-1 to TRBJ1-4, with D uncertain. This CDR3 contains 15 residues. CDR1 SGHRS and CDR2 YFSETQ come from the germline V gene. V dropped 0 bases and J dropped 7 bases, with 13 bases sitting between them. The CDR3 region has the DNA TGCGCCAGCAGCTTGGCCGCGGGGTTAGGTGAAAAACTGTTTTTT. Translation gives CASSLAAGLGEKLFF. Full variable domain (missing parts from reference TRBV5-1 and TRBJ1-4): KAGVTQTPRYLIKTRGQQVTLSCSPISGHRSVSWYQQTPGQGLQFLFEYFSETQRNKGNFPGRFSGRQFSNSRSEMNVSTLELGDSALYLCASSLAAGLGEKLFFGSGTQLSVL.

The V and J genes are TRBV28 and TRBJ2-7; TRBD1 matches at 10 bases. Germline V CDR1 and CDR2: MDHEN, SYDVKM. The CDR3 runs 15 residues. V gave up 11 bases and J gave up 4 bases; unmatched junction bases: 14. CDR3 in amino acids: CAGGSGTGDPYEQYF. The CDR3 DNA is TGTGCCGGGGGATCCGGGACAGGGGATCCATACGAGCAGTACTTC.

The chain links TRBV28 to TRBJ2-2; D uncertain. This CDR3 is 16 amino acids long. In germline, CDR1 is MDHEN, CDR2 SYDVKM. Trimming shortened V by 2 bases and J by 6 bases, and 16 bases separated the two germline ends. CDR3 residues: CASSLKMWVVSGELFF. CDR3 nucleotides: TGTGCCAGCAGTTTAAAGATGTGGGTTGTGTCCGGGGAGCTGTTTTTT.

This clone is deemed medium-sized (0.01 to 0.1%). The chain is built from TRBV11-3 and TRBJ2-2; 8 positions agree with TRBD2. The V and J ends lost 0 bases and 6 bases, in that order; junction bases with no gene match: 9. Per the germline V gene, CDR1 is SGHNT and CDR2 is YENEEA. The CDR3 loop spans 17 amino acids. CDR3 coding DNA: TGTGCCAGCAGCTTAGATATGGCTAGCGGGTCAGCCGGGGAGCTGTTTTTT. It is translated as CASSLDMASGSAGELFF.

The rearrangement links TRBV10-3 to TRBJ1-2; no definite D call. V was shortened by 11 bases and J by 4 bases, with 11 bases between the two germline ends. This CDR3 has 11 amino acids. CDR1 is ENHRY, CDR2 SYGVKD, per germline. CDR3 amino acids: CAVSGLYGYTF. In DNA, the CDR3 is TGTGCCGTTTCGGGTCTCTATGGCTACACCTTC.

This clone was detected only a few times. This chain links TRBV2 with TRBJ1-2, with D perhaps matching TRBD1 (5 bases). V shed 8 bases and J shed 1 base, with 11 bases lying between them. The V gene's germline CDR1 is SNHLY and CDR2 FYNNEI. The CDR3 is made up of 13 amino acids. DNA for the CDR3: TGTGCCAGCTCTGCCAGGGTTAACTATGGCTACACCTTC. It encodes CASSARVNYGYTF.

The V call is TRBV6-5, the J call TRBJ1-5; D is ambiguous. Germline lookup yields CDR1 MNHEY and CDR2 SVGAGI. There are 13 residues in the CDR3. With 9 bases removed from V and 2 bases from J, the gap between germline ends came to 11 bases. The CDR3 bases are TGTGCCAGTGGCGGCTTCCGCAATCAGCCCCAGCATTTT. It is translated as CASGGFRNQPQHF.

The chain couples TRBV6-6 to TRBJ1-1, with 8 bases aligning to TRBD1. The CDR3 has 14 residues. The germline V gene has CDR1 MNHNY and CDR2 SVGAGI (reference sequence). The V and J ends lost 6 bases and 6 bases, in that order; junction bases with no gene match: 9. As DNA, the CDR3 is TGTGCCAGCAGCGCCGACAGGGGAACGGCTGAAGCTTTCTTT. Amino acids: CASSADRGTAEAFF.

This clone has a single count. This rearrangement joins TRBV30 to TRBJ2-2; 9 positions match TRBD2. Germline V lookup: CDR1 GTSNPN, CDR2 SVGIG (reference sequence). With V trimmed by 0 bases and J by 5 bases, 4 bases remained unmatched. CDR3 size: 15 residues. The CDR3 DNA sequence: TGTGCCTGGAGTGTACGCGGGAGGGATACCGGGGAGCTGTTTTTT. It codes for CAWSVRGRDTGELFF.

The chain recombines TRBV6-1 with TRBJ1-2; 8 positions match TRBD1. V lost 2 bases, J lost 5 bases, and 4 bases stayed unmatched. The length of the CDR3 is 14 residues. Germline CDR1 is MNHNS and CDR2 is SASEGT. Here the CDR3 DNA reads TGTGCCAGCAGTGAACAGGGGGCTAGATATGGCTACACCTTC. This sequence encodes CASSEQGARYGYTF.

The rearrangement joins TRBV28 to TRBJ1-5; the D gene is possibly TRBD1 (5 bases). The V gene lost 3 bases and the J gene lost 2 bases, with 8 bases spanning the gap. The CDR3 is 14 residues long. The V gene's germline CDR1 is MDHEN and CDR2 SYDVKM. The CDR3 loop is CASSLQGGNQPQHF. CDR3 in DNA: TGTGCCAGCAGTTTGCAGGGCGGCAATCAGCCCCAGCATTTT. Combining the CDR3 with reference TRBV28 and TRBJ1-5 gives the whole variable domain DVKVTQSSRYLVKRTGEKVFLECVQDMDHENMFWYRQDPGLGLRLIYFSYDVKMKEKGDIPEGYSVSREKKERFSLILESASTNQTSMYLCASSLQGGNQPQHFGDGTRLSIL.

This clone was detected a few times. The chain has TRBV28 and TRBJ2-1; 11 nucleotides agree with TRBD2. CDR1 MDHEN and CDR2 SYDVKM come from the germline V gene. The CDR3 contains 17 residues. After removal of 6 bases from V and 1 base from J, the junction contained 8 bases not matched to a gene. The CDR3 DNA follows: TGTGCCAGCAGCTATCGCGGGACTAGCGGTTCCTACAATGAGCAGTTCTTC. This encodes CASSYRGTSGSYNEQFF.

The chain carries TRBV9 and TRBJ2-5; D is perhaps TRBD2 (5 bases). The CDR3 has 13 residues. V was pared by 3 bases and J by 5 bases, with 11 bases between. Per germline, CDR1 SGDLS and CDR2 YYNGEE. CDR3 sequence reads: CASSADYAETQYF. The CDR3 DNA reads as TGTGCCAGCAGCGCCGACTATGCGGAGACCCAGTACTTC.

The chain employs TRBV9 and TRBJ2-5, with a tentative D call TRBD2 (6 bases). CDR3 length: 15 amino acids. Germline V gene lookup returns CDR1 SGDLS and CDR2 YYNGEE. Trimming stripped 0 bases from V and 0 bases from J, with 9 bases between. The CDR3 protein is CASSVGRLDQETQYF. CDR3 nucleotides: TGTGCCAGCAGCGTAGGAAGACTAGACCAAGAGACCCAGTACTTC.

The rearrangement uses TRBV7-2 and TRBJ2-1; D might be TRBD2 (7 bases). Germline assignment: CDR1 SGHTA and CDR2 FQGNSA. V was shortened by 2 bases and J by 0 bases, with 20 bases between the two germline ends. CDR3 length: 19 residues. This chain's CDR3 is CASSLTGGWGGSSYNEQFF. Written as DNA, the CDR3 is TGTGCCAGCAGCTTAACGGGAGGATGGGGGGGCAGCTCCTACAATGAGCAGTTCTTC.

This clone was detected only once. The CDR3 loop reads CASSPGDSIQYF. CDR3 nucleotide sequence: TGCGCCAGCTCCCCCGGGGACAGCATTCAGTACTTC. The chain carries TRBV23-1 and TRBJ2-4; 7 nucleotides line up with TRBD1. TRBV23-1 is annotated as an ORF whose role is uncertain. The CDR3 runs to 12 residues. V shed 8 bases, J shed 9 bases, and the junction held 7 bases outside the gene matches.

Points on this clone: This sample also contains other DNA sequences that code for the same CDR3. The J gene is TRBJ1-1, the V gene TRBV19, with D unclear. Germline assignment: CDR1 LNHDA and CDR2 SQIVND (reference sequence). The CDR3 covers 13 residues. Trimming stripped 2 bases from V and 2 bases from J, with 6 bases between. The CDR3 region is CASSIQVNTEAFF. The CDR3 nucleotides read TGTGCCAGTAGTATACAGGTTAACACTGAAGCTTTCTTT.

The chain joins TRBV7-8 to TRBJ2-1; 8 bases are shared with TRBD2. The V and J ends lost 2 bases and 8 bases, in that order; junction bases with no gene match: 17. There are 18 residues in the CDR3. Germline CDR1 is SGHVS and CDR2 is FQNEAQ. Written as DNA, the CDR3 is TGTGCCAGCAGCTTATCCGGATACGGGAGGGCCAAAAACTATGAGCAGTTCTTC. Its protein is CASSLSGYGRAKNYEQFF. The full variable domain, completed using reference TRBV7-8 and TRBJ2-1, is GAGVSQSPRYKVAKRGQDVALRCDPISGHVSLFWYQQALGQGPEFLTYFQNEAQLDKSGLPSDRFFAERPEGSVSTLKIQRTQQEDSAVYLCASSLSGYGRAKNYEQFFGPGTRLTVL.

The genes are TRBV6-1 and TRBJ2-7; TRBD2 aligns across 10 bases. Germline V gene sequence: CDR1 MNHNS, CDR2 SASEGT. The CDR3 extends over 16 amino acids. Trimming removed 3 bases from V and 3 bases from J; junction bases left unmatched: 8. For the CDR3, the DNA is TGTGCCAGCAGTGATTCGGGACTAGCGAGGAGCTACGAGCAGTACTTC. It specifies CASSDSGLARSYEQYF.

In this sample, this clone is medium-sized. The sample holds other DNA sequences that translate to the same CDR3. J is TRBJ2-5 and V is TRBV12-3 or TRBV12-4; D is undetermined. Trimming stripped 0 bases from V and 2 bases from J, with 4 bases between. The CDR3 is made up of 13 amino acids. CDR3 DNA sequence: TGTGCCAGCAGTTTAGCCAGTCAAGAGACCCAGTACTTC. Protein sequence: CASSLASQETQYF.

The chain carries TRBV27 and TRBJ1-6; no firm D call. With 3 bases removed from V and 8 bases from J, the gap between germline ends came to 17 bases. Germline values: CDR1 MNHEY, CDR2 SMNVEV (reference sequence). This CDR3 has 16 residues. The CDR3 is CASSFFPGSPDSPLHF. The CDR3 DNA reads as TGTGCCAGCAGTTTTTTTCCCGGATCGCCGGATTCACCCCTCCACTTT.

J is TRBJ2-1 and V is TRBV27, with D possibly matching TRBD2 (6 bases). Germline-derived CDR1 and CDR2 are MNHEY and SMNVEV (reference sequence). Trimming stripped 3 bases from V and 0 bases from J, with 18 bases between. This CDR3 region has 18 residues. DNA of the CDR3: TGTGCCAGCAGTTTCGACGGGGTTAGCGGTTTCTCCTACAATGAGCAGTTCTTC. Translation gives CASSFDGVSGFSYNEQFF.

In its sample, this clone was seen a few times. J is TRBJ1-1 and V is TRBV7-2; the D gene is possibly TRBD1 (5 bases). The CDR3 extends over 18 amino acids. Between the trimmed V and J ends, which lost 7 bases and 3 bases, there was a span of 27 bases. CDR1 and CDR2 (germline): SGHTA, FQGNSA. For the CDR3, the DNA is TGTGCCAGCACCAAGAGAGGGACCCTTAGTCGGAGTGACACTGAAGCTTTCTTT. Residues: CASTKRGTLSRSDTEAFF.